The sequence of this T cell receptor (beta chain) was determined in a study of shared clonotypes between healthy human individuals. This table comes from immunoSEQ multiplex PCR, and its TCRdb copy is limited to in-frame clones, with some not included. This sample has more than 500,000 clones, with approximately 95% found just once. V was pared by 6 bases and J by 5 bases, with 14 bases between. CDR3 length: 13 amino acids. Germline assignment: CDR1 SNHLY and CDR2 FYNNEI. Cells designated naive CD8 were CD45RO-negative and were positively selected for CCR7, with terminally differentiated effector memory CD45RA+ cells excluded. The table lists this clone with a count of one.

Sequenced input: naive CD8+ T cells sorted from blood. The V call is TRBV2, the J call TRBJ2-7; D remains ambiguous. The receptor comes from a woman aged 30 to 39 in good health. CDR3 DNA sequence: TGTGCCAGCAGACCAACCCCCTACCACGAGCAGTACTTC. Protein: CASRPTPYHEQYF.